Reported below is one T cell receptor (beta chain). The source of the sample is a study of cytomegalovirus exposure and HLA in healthy donors. The V end lost 2 bases, the J end lost 4 bases, and 13 bases lay between the germline ends. CDR3 length: 15 residues. Germline CDR1 is SGDLS and CDR2 is YYNGEE. The PCR was carried out with 60 Vbeta primers and 13 Jbeta primers. Method: immunoSEQ multiplex PCR; TCRdb's copy keeps in-frame clones and lacks some. The data hold roughly 180,000 clones, with approximately 83% observed a single time. This receptor was obtained from a boy aged 2-15 years in good health and CMV-seronegative. This chain connects TRBV9 to TRBJ2-1, with D tentatively TRBD2 (6 bases). The material sequenced was PBMCs. The CDR3: CASSVGGGTYNEQFF. The CDR3 region has the DNA TGTGCCAGCAGCGTGGGAGGTGGTACATACAATGAGCAGTTCTTC.